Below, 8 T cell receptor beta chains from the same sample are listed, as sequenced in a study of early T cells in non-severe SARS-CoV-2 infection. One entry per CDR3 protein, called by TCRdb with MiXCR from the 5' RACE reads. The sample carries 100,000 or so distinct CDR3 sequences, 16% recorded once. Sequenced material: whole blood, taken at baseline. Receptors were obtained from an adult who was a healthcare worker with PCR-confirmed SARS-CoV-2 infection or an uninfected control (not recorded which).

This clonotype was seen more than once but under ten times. The DNA of the CDR3 is TGTGCCAGCAGATTACACCAAGATACGCAGTATTTT. Its protein is CASRLHQDTQYF. V and J are TRBV12-3 or TRBV12-4 and TRBJ2-3, with D unresolved. CDR3 length: 12 amino acids. Trimming removed 6 bases at V and 5 bases at J, with 9 bases between.

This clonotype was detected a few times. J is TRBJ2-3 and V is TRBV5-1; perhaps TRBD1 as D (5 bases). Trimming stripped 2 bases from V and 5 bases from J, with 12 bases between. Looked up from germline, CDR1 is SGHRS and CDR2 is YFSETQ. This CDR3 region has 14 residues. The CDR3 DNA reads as TGCGCCAGCAGCTTTTCAGGGTTTGAAGATACGCAGTATTTT. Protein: CASSFSGFEDTQYF.

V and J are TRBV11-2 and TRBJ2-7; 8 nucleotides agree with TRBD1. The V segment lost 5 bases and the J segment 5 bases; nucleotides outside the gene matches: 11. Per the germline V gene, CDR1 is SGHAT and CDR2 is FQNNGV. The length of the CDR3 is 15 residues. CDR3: CASSLRTGSLDEQYF. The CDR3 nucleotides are TGTGCCAGCAGCCTCCGGACAGGGTCCTTGGACGAGCAGTACTTC.

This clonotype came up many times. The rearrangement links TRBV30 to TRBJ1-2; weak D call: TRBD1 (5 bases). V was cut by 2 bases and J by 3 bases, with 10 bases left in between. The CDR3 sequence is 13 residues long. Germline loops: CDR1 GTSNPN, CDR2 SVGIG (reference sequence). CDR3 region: CAWSSDRYYGYTF. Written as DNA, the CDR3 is TGTGCCTGGAGTTCTGACAGATACTATGGCTACACCTTC.

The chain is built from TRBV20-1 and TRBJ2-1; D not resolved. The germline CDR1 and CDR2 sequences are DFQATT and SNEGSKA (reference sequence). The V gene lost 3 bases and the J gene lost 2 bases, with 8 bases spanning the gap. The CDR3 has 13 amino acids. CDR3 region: CSARDLPYNEQFF. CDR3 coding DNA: TGCAGTGCTAGGGACCTCCCCTACAATGAGCAGTTCTTC.

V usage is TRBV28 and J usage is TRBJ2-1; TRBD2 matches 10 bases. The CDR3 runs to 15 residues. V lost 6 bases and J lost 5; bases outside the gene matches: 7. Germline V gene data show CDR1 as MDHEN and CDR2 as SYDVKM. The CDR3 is CASSPGTSDHNEQFF. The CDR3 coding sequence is TGTGCCAGCAGCCCCGGGACTAGCGACCACAATGAGCAGTTCTTC.

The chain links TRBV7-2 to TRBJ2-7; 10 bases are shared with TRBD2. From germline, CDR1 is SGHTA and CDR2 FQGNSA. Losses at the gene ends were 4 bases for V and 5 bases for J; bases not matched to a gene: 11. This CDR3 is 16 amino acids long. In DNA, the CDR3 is TGTGCCAGCAGCTACCGGCTAGCGGGAGCAGGGGACGAGCAGTACTTC. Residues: CASSYRLAGAGDEQYF.

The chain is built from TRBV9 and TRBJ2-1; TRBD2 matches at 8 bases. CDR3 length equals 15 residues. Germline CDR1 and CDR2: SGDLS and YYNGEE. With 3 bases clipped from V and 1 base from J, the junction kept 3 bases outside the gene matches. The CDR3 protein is CASSALAGSYNEQFF. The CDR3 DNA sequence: TGTGCCAGCAGCGCCCTAGCGGGTTCCTACAATGAGCAGTTCTTC.